These T cell receptor beta chains were read from a single sample in a study of cytomegalovirus exposure and HLA in healthy donors. Sequencing used immunoSEQ multiplex PCR; TCRdb keeps in-frame clones, though not all of them. The sample has around 150,000 clones, roughly 80% seen once. The sample comprised PBMCs. The source of these receptors is a middle-aged man in good health and CMV-seropositive. The CDR3 runs from the conserved cysteine through the conserved F or W. Each record gives: D gene, V gene, clone size, J gene, CDR3 protein, CDR3 DNA. D genes are given only for firm matches. A row's size may be missing; if present it is once, few, many or a size class.

d_gene: TRBD2
v_gene: TRBV27
abundance: .
j_gene: TRBJ2-5
CDR3aa: CASSLQFPGLAGVQETQYF
CDR3nt: TGTGCCAGCAGTCTACAATTTCCGGGACTAGCGGGAGTGCAAGAGACCCAGTACTTC

d_gene: .
v_gene: TRBV6-5
abundance: .
j_gene: TRBJ1-2
CDR3aa: CASSSQDVGGYTF
CDR3nt: TGTGCCAGCAGTTCACAGGACGTTGGTGGCTACACCTTC

d_gene: .
v_gene: TRBV7-3
abundance: .
j_gene: TRBJ2-7
CDR3aa: CASSLTSGSYEQYF
CDR3nt: TGTGCCAGCAGCTTAACTAGTGGGAGCTACGAGCAGTACTTC

d_gene: TRBD2
v_gene: TRBV4-2
abundance: .
j_gene: TRBJ2-7
CDR3aa: CASSQTGREGTYEQYF
CDR3nt: TGTGCCAGCAGCCAAACAGGGCGGGAGGGTACCTACGAGCAGTACTTC

d_gene: .
v_gene: TRBV5-6
abundance: .
j_gene: TRBJ2-7
CDR3aa: CASSLSPNYEQYF
CDR3nt: TGTGCCAGCAGCTTATCCCCCAACTACGAGCAGTACTTC

d_gene: .
v_gene: TRBV6-4
abundance: .
j_gene: TRBJ1-5
CDR3aa: CAPWDGGQPQHF
CDR3nt: TGTGCCCCGTGGGACGGGGGTCAGCCCCAGCATTTT

d_gene: .
v_gene: TRBV6-5
abundance: .
j_gene: TRBJ1-2
CDR3aa: CASSYEGNLLYGYTF
CDR3nt: TGTGCCAGCAGTTACGAGGGTAATTTGCTCTATGGCTACACCTTC

d_gene: .
v_gene: TRBV5-4
abundance: .
j_gene: TRBJ2-5
CDR3aa: CASSLGPNRERETQYF
CDR3nt: TGTGCCAGCAGCTTGGGCCCCAACCGGGAGAGGGAGACCCAGTACTTC

d_gene: TRBD1
v_gene: TRBV19
abundance: .
j_gene: TRBJ1-5
CDR3aa: CASSTVRGLQPQHF
CDR3nt: TGTGCCAGTAGTACCGTCAGGGGGCTTCAGCCCCAGCATTTT

d_gene: TRBD1
v_gene: TRBV19
abundance: once
j_gene: TRBJ1-2
CDR3aa: CASSILLGQANYGYTF
CDR3nt: TGTGCCAGTAGTATACTACTTGGACAGGCTAACTATGGCTACACCTTC

d_gene: .
v_gene: TRBV2
abundance: .
j_gene: TRBJ2-6
CDR3aa: CASRPGQASGANVLTF
CDR3nt: TGTGCCAGCAGGCCGGGACAAGCCTCTGGGGCCAACGTCCTGACTTTC

d_gene: .
v_gene: TRBV9
abundance: .
j_gene: TRBJ2-1
CDR3aa: CASSVGGGPPYNEQFF
CDR3nt: TGTGCCAGCAGCGTAGGGGGCGGCCCCCCCTACAATGAGCAGTTCTTC

d_gene: .
v_gene: TRBV5-5
abundance: once
j_gene: TRBJ1-3
CDR3aa: CASSLDVTARSGNTIYF
CDR3nt: TGTGCCAGCAGCTTGGATGTGACAGCCCGCTCTGGAAACACCATATATTTT

d_gene: TRBD1
v_gene: TRBV11-2
abundance: .
j_gene: TRBJ1-5
CDR3aa: CASSPGTGDQPQHF
CDR3nt: TGTGCCAGCAGCCCGGGGACAGGGGACCAGCCCCAGCATTTT

d_gene: TRBD2
v_gene: TRBV7-6
abundance: .
j_gene: TRBJ2-3
CDR3aa: CASSLGTSGRLSSTDTQYF
CDR3nt: TGTGCCAGCAGCTTAGGGACTAGCGGGAGATTGTCGAGCACAGATACGCAGTATTTT

d_gene: .
v_gene: TRBV5-1
abundance: .
j_gene: TRBJ2-3
CDR3aa: CASTGGLKEDTQYF
CDR3nt: TGCGCCAGCACCGGGGGTTTAAAGGAAGATACGCAGTATTTT

d_gene: .
v_gene: TRBV7-9
abundance: .
j_gene: TRBJ1-1
CDR3aa: CASRVTENTEAFF
CDR3nt: TGTGCCAGCAGGGTGACAGAGAACACTGAAGCTTTCTTT

d_gene: .
v_gene: TRBV7-2
abundance: .
j_gene: TRBJ2-7
CDR3aa: CASSLRQNYEQYF
CDR3nt: TGTGCCAGCAGCTTAAGACAGAACTACGAGCAGTACTTC

d_gene: TRBD1
v_gene: TRBV11-2
abundance: few
j_gene: TRBJ1-4
CDR3aa: CASSLTGRLANEKLFF
CDR3nt: TGTGCCAGCAGCTTGACAGGGAGGTTGGCTAATGAAAAACTGTTTTTT

d_gene: TRBD1
v_gene: TRBV10-3
abundance: .
j_gene: TRBJ1-1
CDR3aa: CAIRGGEDTEAFF
CDR3nt: TGTGCCATCAGAGGGGGCGAAGACACTGAAGCTTTCTTT

d_gene: .
v_gene: TRBV11-2
abundance: .
j_gene: TRBJ1-1
CDR3aa: CASSLLTGSATEAFF
CDR3nt: TGTGCCAGCAGCTTATTAACAGGGTCCGCGACTGAAGCTTTCTTT

d_gene: .
v_gene: TRBV9
abundance: .
j_gene: TRBJ2-5
CDR3aa: CASSVSQAGKTQYF
CDR3nt: TGTGCCAGCAGCGTAAGCCAGGCAGGGAAGACCCAGTACTTC

d_gene: .
v_gene: TRBV5-4
abundance: few
j_gene: TRBJ2-3
CDR3aa: CASSPERFSDTQYF
CDR3nt: TGTGCCAGCAGCCCGGAGAGGTTTTCAGATACGCAGTATTTT

d_gene: .
v_gene: TRBV5-5
abundance: .
j_gene: TRBJ1-1
CDR3aa: CASSLAGGSTEAFF
CDR3nt: TGTGCCAGCAGCTTGGCGGGGGGCTCAACTGAAGCTTTCTTT

d_gene: .
v_gene: TRBV30
abundance: .
j_gene: TRBJ1-3
CDR3aa: CAWSSGEGNTIYF
CDR3nt: TGTGCCTGGAGTTCCGGGGAAGGAAACACCATATATTTT

d_gene: TRBD2
v_gene: TRBV7-9
abundance: .
j_gene: TRBJ2-7
CDR3aa: CASSPLAGGTYEQYF
CDR3nt: TGTGCCAGCAGCCCTCTAGCGGGGGGAACCTACGAGCAGTACTTC

d_gene: .
v_gene: TRBV11-1
abundance: .
j_gene: TRBJ2-7
CDR3aa: CASSLNYEQYF
CDR3nt: TGTGCCAGCAGCCTTAACTACGAGCAGTACTTC

d_gene: TRBD2
v_gene: TRBV6-1
abundance: .
j_gene: TRBJ2-3
CDR3aa: CASSEESGGAGLADTQYF
CDR3nt: TGTGCCAGCAGTGAAGAAAGCGGGGGGGCCGGTTTGGCAGATACGCAGTATTTT

d_gene: TRBD1
v_gene: TRBV2
abundance: .
j_gene: TRBJ1-1
CDR3aa: CASSRTGETEAFF
CDR3nt: TGTGCCAGCAGTCGGACAGGGGAAACTGAAGCTTTCTTT

d_gene: TRBD1
v_gene: TRBV4-1
abundance: .
j_gene: TRBJ2-1
CDR3aa: CASSRQGISSYNEQFF
CDR3nt: TGCGCCAGCAGCCGACAGGGAATAAGCTCCTACAATGAGCAGTTCTTC

d_gene: TRBD2
v_gene: TRBV4-3
abundance: .
j_gene: TRBJ2-2
CDR3aa: CASALSGGEPSGELFF
CDR3nt: TGCGCCAGCGCCCTTAGCGGGGGAGAACCCTCCGGGGAGCTGTTTTTT

d_gene: .
v_gene: TRBV4-2
abundance: .
j_gene: TRBJ2-7
CDR3aa: CASSQLMSGPGEQYF
CDR3nt: TGTGCCAGCAGCCAATTGATGTCAGGGCCAGGTGAGCAGTACTTC

d_gene: TRBD1
v_gene: TRBV7-9
abundance: .
j_gene: TRBJ2-7
CDR3aa: CASSFSGTGLYEQYF
CDR3nt: TGTGCCAGCAGCTTCTCCGGGACAGGGCTGTACGAGCAGTACTTC

d_gene: TRBD2
v_gene: TRBV7-2
abundance: few
j_gene: TRBJ2-3
CDR3aa: CASSLGTVAGWSGTDTQYF
CDR3nt: TGTGCCAGCAGCTTAGGGACGGTAGCGGGTTGGTCGGGCACAGATACGCAGTATTTT

d_gene: .
v_gene: TRBV7-9
abundance: .
j_gene: TRBJ2-7
CDR3aa: CASSSGVEQYF
CDR3nt: TGTGCCAGCAGCTCAGGGGTCGAGCAGTACTTC

d_gene: TRBD2
v_gene: TRBV7-2
abundance: .
j_gene: TRBJ2-1
CDR3aa: CASSSPTSGAKLTYNEQFF
CDR3nt: TGTGCCAGCAGCTCGCCGACTAGCGGGGCTAAACTTACCTACAATGAGCAGTTCTTC

d_gene: TRBD2
v_gene: TRBV9
abundance: .
j_gene: TRBJ2-7
CDR3aa: CASSSPGREAYEQYF
CDR3nt: TGTGCCAGCAGCTCACCGGGGAGGGAGGCCTACGAGCAGTACTTC

d_gene: TRBD2
v_gene: TRBV28
abundance: .
j_gene: TRBJ2-1
CDR3aa: CASTSRLAGGEIEQFF
CDR3nt: TGTGCCAGCACTTCCCGACTAGCGGGAGGGGAGATTGAGCAGTTCTTC

d_gene: .
v_gene: TRBV27
abundance: .
j_gene: TRBJ2-3
CDR3aa: CASSLSVAAQDTQYF
CDR3nt: TGTGCCAGCAGTTTATCGGTAGCGGCCCAAGATACGCAGTATTTT

d_gene: .
v_gene: TRBV29-1
abundance: .
j_gene: TRBJ2-1
CDR3aa: CSVVGDRPVDEQFF
CDR3nt: TGCAGCGTTGTAGGAGACAGGCCCGTCGATGAGCAGTTCTTC

d_gene: TRBD2
v_gene: TRBV4-3
abundance: few
j_gene: TRBJ2-1
CDR3aa: CASSQEFRLAGGLSEQFF
CDR3nt: TGCGCCAGCAGCCAAGAATTTAGGCTAGCGGGGGGGCTTAGTGAGCAGTTCTTC

d_gene: .
v_gene: TRBV5-1
abundance: .
j_gene: TRBJ1-1
CDR3aa: CASSLASYTEAFF
CDR3nt: TGCGCCAGCAGCTTGGCCTCTTACACTGAAGCTTTCTTT

d_gene: TRBD1
v_gene: TRBV5-4
abundance: .
j_gene: TRBJ1-4
CDR3aa: CASSPTGDATNEKLFF
CDR3nt: TGTGCCAGCAGCCCCACAGGGGACGCAACTAATGAAAAACTGTTTTTT

d_gene: TRBD1
v_gene: TRBV28
abundance: .
j_gene: TRBJ1-5
CDR3aa: CASSLDRDPNLPQHF
CDR3nt: TGTGCCAGCAGTTTAGACAGGGACCCCAATTTGCCCCAGCATTTT

d_gene: .
v_gene: TRBV9
abundance: .
j_gene: TRBJ2-2
CDR3aa: CASSPRTSNTGELFF
CDR3nt: TGTGCCAGCAGCCCTCGGACTTCAAACACCGGGGAGCTGTTTTTT

d_gene: .
v_gene: TRBV11-3
abundance: .
j_gene: TRBJ2-3
CDR3aa: CASSLVQGWDTDTQYF
CDR3nt: TGTGCCAGCAGCTTAGTGCAGGGGTGGGACACAGATACGCAGTATTTT

d_gene: TRBD1
v_gene: TRBV11-2
abundance: few
j_gene: TRBJ1-1
CDR3aa: CASSRLGGTGVTEAFF
CDR3nt: TGTGCCAGCAGCCGCCTCGGAGGGACAGGGGTCACTGAAGCTTTCTTT